A single sample is the source of the 17 T cell receptor beta chains below, sequenced in a study of CD8+CD57+ T cells in acquired aplastic anemia. CDR3 and TCR beta VDJ profiling relied on genomic DNA as the template. A single record per CDR3 protein comes from TCRdb applying MiXCR to the reads. The sample has about 160,000 distinct CDR3 sequences; approximately 44% are singletons. What was sequenced was sorted CD4+, CD8+, or CD8+CD57+ T cells (not recorded which) from PBMCs. These TCRs come from a human donor in good health.

This chain joins TRBV2 and TRBJ1-3; possible D gene TRBD1, 6 bases. The V and J ends lost 7 bases and 7 bases respectively, with 11 bases between them. Germline CDR1 and CDR2: SNHLY and FYNNEI. CDR3 length: 12 amino acids. The CDR3 region is CASKGTTNTIYF. CDR3 DNA sequence: TGTGCCAGCAAGGGGACAACGAACACCATATATTTT.

This rearrangement joins TRBV18 to TRBJ2-7; D might be TRBD1 or TRBD2, each matching 6 bases. The V end lost 4 bases, the J end lost 3 bases, and 19 bases lay between the germline ends. Germline CDR1 reads KGHSH; CDR2 reads LQKENI. CDR3 length: 16 amino acids. The DNA of the CDR3 is TGTGCCAGCTCACTGAGCCGGGGCGGAGGGGGCTACGAGCAGTACTTC. Its translation: CASSLSRGGGGYEQYF.

This clonotype has only a few counts. The chain carries TRBV3-1 and TRBJ1-2; D not resolved. This CDR3 has 15 amino acids. Germline CDR1 is LGHDT and CDR2 is YNNKEL (reference sequence). The V gene lost 1 base and the J gene lost 5 bases, with 14 bases spanning the gap. CDR3 amino acids: CASSQAPSQFYGYTF. The CDR3 coding sequence is TGTGCCAGCAGCCAAGCGCCGAGTCAATTTTATGGCTACACCTTC.

This chain connects TRBV19 to TRBJ1-6; the D gene is possibly TRBD1 (6 bases). The length of the CDR3 is 14 residues. The V gene lost 2 bases and the J gene lost 8 bases, with 10 bases spanning the gap. Per the germline V gene, CDR1 is LNHDA and CDR2 is SQIVND (reference sequence). The CDR3 nucleotides are TGTGCCAGTAGTATAAGTAGGGGGGATTCACCCCTCCACTTT. Translation gives CASSISRGDSPLHF.

This clonotype was counted ten times or more. V is TRBV27 and J is TRBJ2-7; D is undetermined. Looked up from germline, CDR1 is MNHEY and CDR2 is SMNVEV (reference sequence). This CDR3 has 13 residues. The V end was cut by 5 bases, the J end by 9 bases, with 17 bases between. The CDR3 bases are TGTGCCAGCAGTCGGCCTCTCGGCACCAGGCAGTACTTC. Translating gives CASSRPLGTRQYF.

In its sample, this clonotype was seen many times. The chain uses TRBV10-3 and TRBJ1-1; the match to TRBD1 covers 11 bases. This CDR3 comprises 14 residues. In germline, CDR1 is ENHRY, CDR2 SYGVKD. Unmatched junction bases numbered 5, after V lost 10 bases and J lost 1 base. For the CDR3, the DNA is TGTGCCACCGGACAGGGGGCGACGAACACTGAAGCTTTCTTT. Translated, it gives CATGQGATNTEAFF.

Of note for this clonotype: Because it lacks the conserved phenylalanine or tryptophan at the end, this CDR3 is likely a read error. The gene calls are TRBV7-9 and TRBJ2-7; no clear D gene. V was pared by 2 bases and J by 5 bases, with 7 bases between. CDR1 and CDR2 from the germline V gene are SEHNR and FQNEAQ (reference sequence). This CDR3 has 12 residues. The DNA for the CDR3 is TGTGCCAGCAGCTTAACTGGGGACGAGCAGTACCTC. As protein: CASSLTGDEQYL.

J is TRBJ2-7 and V is TRBV20-1; the match to TRBD2 covers 8 bases. The junction had 9 bases not matched to a gene; V was cut back by 1 base and J by 4 bases. Germline CDR1 is DFQATT and CDR2 is SNEGSKA (reference sequence). The CDR3 extends over 15 amino acids. The CDR3 region is CSARVPLAGQYEQYF. In DNA form, the CDR3 reads TGCAGTGCTAGAGTGCCCCTAGCGGGCCAGTACGAGCAGTACTTC.

The chain uses TRBV7-2 and TRBJ1-2; D remains ambiguous. This CDR3 has 10 amino acids. Trimming took off 2 bases at V and 12 bases at J, with 7 bases between the two ends. Germline assignment: CDR1 SGHTA and CDR2 FQGNSA. CDR3 region: CASSLYGDTF. The CDR3 nucleotides read TGTGCCAGCAGCTTATATGGGGACACCTTC.

Only one count was recorded for this clonotype. A read error may explain this, as a much larger clone is one base away. This chain connects TRBV12-3 or TRBV12-4 to TRBJ1-1; 7 bases line up with TRBD1. The CDR3 loop spans 15 amino acids. Trimming removed 5 bases from V and 5 bases from J; junction bases left unmatched: 11. In DNA form, the CDR3 reads TGTGCCAGCAGTATACGACAGGGATCGCTGACTGAAGCTTTCTTT. This codes for CASSIRQGSLTEAFF.

Details on this clonotype: A junction boundary mismatches the germline segment, possibly from a read error. The chain couples TRBV13 to TRBJ1-2; perhaps TRBD1 as D (5 bases). The CDR3 extends over 14 amino acids. Germline V CDR1 and CDR2: PRHDT, FYEKMQ (reference sequence). The CDR3 protein is CASNLRDGPYGYTF. For the CDR3, the DNA is TGTGCCAGCAACTTAAGGGACGGCCCCTATGGCTACACCTTC.

This clonotype was seen repeatedly, ten times or more. The J gene is TRBJ2-7, the V gene TRBV4-2, with D tentatively TRBD2 (5 bases). The CDR3 is made up of 15 amino acids. Germline V gives CDR1 LGHNA, CDR2 YNFKEQ. Trimming removed 0 bases from V and 0 bases from J, with 9 bases in between. CDR3 nucleotides: TGTGCCAGCAGCCAAGATGTGAGGGACTCCTACGAGCAGTACTTC. Amino acid sequence: CASSQDVRDSYEQYF.

The gene calls are TRBV24-1 and TRBJ2-1, with 9 bases identical to TRBD1. This CDR3 comprises 15 residues. CDR1 KGHDR and CDR2 SFDVKD come from the germline V gene. Trimming at V came to 4 bases and at J to 6 bases, leaving 6 bases not matched to a gene. Written as DNA, the CDR3 is TGTGCCACCAGTGACTCGGACAGGGGAGTCAATGAGCAGTTCTTC. Amino acids: CATSDSDRGVNEQFF.

This clonotype was picked up many times. The gene calls are TRBV19 and TRBJ1-3; D is undetermined. The V gene lost 6 bases and the J gene lost 0 bases, with 6 bases spanning the gap. The CDR3 totals 13 residues. Germline loops: CDR1 LNHDA, CDR2 SQIVND (reference sequence). The chain's CDR3 is CASSTVSGNTIYF. As DNA, the CDR3 is TGTGCCAGTAGCACCGTCTCTGGAAACACCATATATTTT.

The V and J genes are TRBV15 and TRBJ1-5, with a possible D match to TRBD1 (6 bases). V lost 1 base, J lost 2 bases, and 12 bases lay in between. The CDR3 totals 16 residues. CDR1 LNHNV and CDR2 YYDKDF come from the germline V gene (reference sequence). The CDR3 loop reads CATSRGGGMGNQPQHF. The CDR3, as DNA: TGTGCCACCAGCAGAGGAGGGGGTATGGGCAATCAGCCCCAGCATTTT.

This clonotype was seen repeatedly, ten times or more. The rearrangement joins TRBV28 to TRBJ1-2; D perhaps matches TRBD1 (6 bases). V was clipped by 1 base and J by 7 bases, with 16 bases between them. The germline V gene encodes CDR1 MDHEN and CDR2 SYDVKM. This CDR3 has 15 residues. The CDR3 DNA sequence: TGTGCCAGCAGTTTATCTGGAACAGGGAGTTTTGGCTACACCTTC. This translates into CASSLSGTGSFGYTF.

This clonotype is medium-sized (0.01 to 0.1%) within its sample. The CDR3 DNA is TGTGCCATCAGACGGGGTCGTGGTGAAAAACTGTTTTTT. Encoded protein: CAIRRGRGEKLFF. V gene TRBV10-3 combines with J gene TRBJ1-4; D not certain. V dropped 6 bases and J dropped 7 bases, with 12 bases sitting between them. This CDR3 comprises 13 residues. The V gene's germline CDR1 is ENHRY and CDR2 SYGVKD.